Each of the 29 T cell receptor beta chains below was sequenced from the same sample in a study of T cell changes during pregnancy in multiple sclerosis (dated by TCRdb to 2018 to 2020). Libraries were prepared through the immunoSEQ multiplex PCR assay. In its TCRdb copy, this immuneACCESS table keeps in-frame sequences only and misses some clones. Where compared with another copy, unresolved V genes explain less than half of these, and the others have no known cause. A total of 45,000 to 70,000 clones appear in this sample, approximately 90% of them only once. The ten largest make up about 2.5% of the sample. The specimen comprised peripheral blood, sampled in the third trimester of pregnancy. These receptors all stem from a female donor in good health, enrolled as a control in a pregnancy study.

This clone was found once. This chain links TRBV5-4 with TRBJ2-1; tentatively, D is TRBD2 (7 bases). The V gene lost 4 bases and the J gene lost 0 bases, with 11 bases spanning the gap. Looked up from germline, CDR1 is SGHNT and CDR2 is YYREEE (reference sequence). The CDR3 is made up of 15 amino acids. CDR3 residues: CASSKGGSSYNEQFF. For the CDR3, the DNA is TGTGCCAGCAGCAAGGGGGGGAGCTCCTACAATGAGCAGTTCTTC.

This chain joins TRBV28 and TRBJ2-2, with TRBD1 matching over 8 bases. Looked up from germline, CDR1 is MDHEN and CDR2 is SYDVKM. The trim removed 6 bases at V and 4 bases at J, leaving 7 bases unmatched. CDR3 length: 15 residues. The CDR3 DNA is TGTGCCAGCAGACCCCGGGACAGGATCACCGGGGAGCTGTTTTTT. This translates into CASRPRDRITGELFF.

The V and J genes are TRBV25-1 and TRBJ1-2; TRBD1 aligns across 9 bases. Trimming cost V 1 base and J 5 bases; bases outside gene matches: 8. The CDR3 has 16 amino acids. Germline-derived CDR1 and CDR2 are MGHDK and SYGVNS. CDR3 sequence: CASSEFSDRGDYGYTF. The CDR3 DNA reads as TGTGCCAGCAGTGAATTTTCGGACAGGGGCGATTATGGCTACACCTTC.

The gene calls are TRBV12-5 and TRBJ1-1, with D uncertain. Germline CDR1 LGHNT, CDR2 FRNRAP. The CDR3 totals 11 residues. Trimming stripped 5 bases from V and 4 bases from J, with 5 bases between. The CDR3 sequence: CASGQATEAFF. Here the CDR3 DNA reads TGTGCTAGTGGTCAGGCCACTGAAGCTTTCTTT.

This CDR3 reads CASSLGAGIYNEQFF. CDR3 coding DNA: TGTGCCAGCAGCTTAGGTGCGGGAATATACAATGAGCAGTTCTTC. The J gene is TRBJ2-1, the V gene TRBV11-1; D is possibly TRBD2 (6 bases). Germline lookup yields CDR1 SGHAT and CDR2 FQDESV (reference sequence). Deletions cut 1 base from V and 4 bases from J, with 11 bases between. The CDR3 extends over 15 amino acids.

The chain employs TRBV16 and TRBJ2-2, with TRBD1 matching 8 bases. Germline CDR1 KGHSY, CDR2 FQNENV. CDR3 length: 16 amino acids. J gave up 4 bases and V 4 bases, and 8 bases lay outside the gene matches. For the CDR3, the DNA is TGTGCCAGCAGCCTGCCTAGGGACAGGACCACCGGGGAGCTGTTTTTT. Translated, it gives CASSLPRDRTTGELFF. The variable domain in full, with the rest retrieved from reference TRBV16 and TRBJ2-2, is GEEVAQTPKHLVRGEGQKAKLYCAPIKGHSYVFWYQQVLKNEFKFLISFQNENVFDETGMPKERFSAKCLPNSPCSLEIQATKLEDSAVYFCASSLPRDRTTGELFFGEGSRLTVL.

The genes are TRBV5-1 and TRBJ1-1; D is perhaps TRBD1 (6 bases). Trimming removed 4 bases from V and 8 bases from J, with 18 bases in between. The CDR3 extends over 14 amino acids. Germline V lookup: CDR1 SGHRS, CDR2 YFSETQ. CDR3 DNA sequence: TGCGCCAGCAGCCCTTACCAAACCGGACAGGAAGCTTTCTTT. Amino acids: CASSPYQTGQEAFF.

The chain links TRBV10-3 to TRBJ1-2; TRBD1 is a possible D gene (5 bases). CDR1 is ENHRY and CDR2 is SYGVKD in the germline V gene. Trimming cost V 10 bases and J 6 bases, with 18 bases left between them. The CDR3 contains 13 residues. The CDR3 DNA sequence: TGTGCCACCAACCCCGTAGGGGCTGATGGCTACACCTTC. Translation: CATNPVGADGYTF.

Only a few counts were recorded for this clone. The chain is built from TRBV29-1 and TRBJ1-1; 7 bases are shared with TRBD1. The CDR3 spans 13 residues. Germline CDR1 reads SQVTM; CDR2 reads ANQGSEA. V shed 1 base and J 4 bases; nucleotides not matched to a gene: 3. The DNA for the CDR3 is TGCAGCGTTGAAGGAGCAGGGGGCACTGAAGCTTTCTTT. This encodes CSVEGAGGTEAFF.

The genes are TRBV7-9 and TRBJ2-1; TRBD2 aligns across 8 bases. Germline V gene sequence: CDR1 SEHNR, CDR2 FQNEAQ (reference sequence). This CDR3 comprises 15 residues. V trimming: 5 bases; J trimming: 9 bases; junction bases outside the gene matches: 12. CDR3 coding DNA: TGTGCCAGCAGCCCCGGGGTAGCGGGAAGTTTTGAGCAGTTCTTC. Protein product: CASSPGVAGSFEQFF.

The rearrangement links TRBV27 to TRBJ1-5; maybe TRBD1 (6 bases). The CDR3 totals 14 residues. Trimming pared 11 bases from V and 7 bases from J, leaving 21 bases between. Germline CDR1 and CDR2: MNHEY and SMNVEV (reference sequence). The CDR3 sequence: CASSRGGAGQPQHF. CDR3 coding DNA: TGTGCCTCTTCTAGGGGGGGGGCAGGCCAGCCCCAGCATTTT.

The rearrangement uses TRBV7-9 and TRBJ1-3; the D gene is possibly TRBD1 (5 bases). CDR1 and CDR2 (germline): SEHNR, FQNEAQ (reference sequence). Trimming pared 4 bases from V and 1 base from J, leaving 11 bases between. This CDR3 is 15 amino acids long. The CDR3 sequence is CASSSPTASGNTIYF. CDR3 DNA sequence: TGTGCCAGCAGCTCACCGACAGCATCTGGAAACACCATATATTTT. The full variable domain, in which reference TRBV7-9 and TRBJ1-3 provide the parts outside the CDR3, is DTGVSQNPRHKITKRGQNVTFRCDPISEHNRLYWYRQTLGQGPEFLTYFQNEAQLEKSRLLSDRFSAERPKGSFSTLEIQRTEQGDSAMYLCASSSPTASGNTIYFGEGSWLTVV.

The chain uses TRBV19 and TRBJ2-1, with 8 bases aligning to TRBD1. The V segment lost 3 bases and the J segment 7 bases; nucleotides outside the gene matches: 8. There are 15 residues in the CDR3. From germline, CDR1 is LNHDA and CDR2 SQIVND (reference sequence). The CDR3 region is CASSMSGGHLNEQFF. Written as DNA, the CDR3 is TGTGCCAGTAGTATGTCAGGGGGCCATTTGAATGAGCAGTTCTTC.

This chain joins TRBV19 and TRBJ2-5, with D tentatively TRBD1 (5 bases). This CDR3 spans 15 amino acids. Germline loops: CDR1 LNHDA, CDR2 SQIVND (reference sequence). Trimming left V 0 bases short and J 1 base short, with 9 bases between. Here the CDR3 reads CASSIDQGSQETQYF. DNA of the CDR3: TGTGCCAGTAGTATAGATCAGGGAAGCCAAGAGACCCAGTACTTC.

This clone has only one observation. The chain has TRBV9 and TRBJ2-4; D remains unclear. The CDR3 consists of 14 residues. V was shortened by 3 bases and J by 2 bases, with 9 bases between the two germline ends. Germline V gene sequence: CDR1 SGDLS, CDR2 YYNGEE. The CDR3 DNA sequence: TGTGCCAGCAGCGGTGGTACTTCCAAAAACATTCAGTACTTC. This encodes CASSGGTSKNIQYF. The full variable domain, in which reference TRBV9 and TRBJ2-4 provide the parts outside the CDR3, is DSGVTQTPKHLITATGQRVTLRCSPRSGDLSVYWYQQSLDQGLQFLIQYYNGEERAKGNILERFSAQQFPDLHSELNLSSLELGDSALYFCASSGGTSKNIQYFGAGTRLSVL.

This rearrangement joins TRBV7-9 to TRBJ1-2; 9 bases are shared with TRBD1. Looked up from germline, CDR1 is SEHNR and CDR2 is FQNEAQ (reference sequence). This CDR3 contains 14 residues. With V trimmed by 5 bases and J by 4 bases, 5 bases remained unmatched. CDR3 bases: TGTGCCAGCAGCCAGGGACAGGGAGGCTATGGCTACACCTTC. Translating it yields CASSQGQGGYGYTF.

The chain employs TRBV2 and TRBJ2-1, with 7 bases lining up with TRBD1. The CDR3 sequence is 15 residues long. V shed 0 bases, J shed 7 bases, and the junction held 6 bases outside the gene matches. The germline CDR1 and CDR2 sequences are SNHLY and FYNNEI. CDR3 sequence (DNA): TGTGCCAGCAGTGAAGCGTGGGACAGAGTGAATGAGCAGTTCTTC. This sequence encodes CASSEAWDRVNEQFF.

The chain recombines TRBV5-1 with TRBJ2-3, with 9 positions matching TRBD2. Germline-derived CDR1 and CDR2 are SGHRS and YFSETQ. V lost 0 bases to trimming and J lost 1 base; unmatched junction nucleotides: 3. The CDR3 length is 16 residues. CDR3 sequence: CASSLASGIGTDTQYF. Here the CDR3 DNA reads TGCGCCAGCAGCTTGGCTAGCGGGATTGGCACAGATACGCAGTATTTT.

This sequence joins TRBV28 and TRBJ2-7; 9 bases are shared with TRBD1. Germline V gene data show CDR1 as MDHEN and CDR2 as SYDVKM. CDR3 length: 15 amino acids. V dropped 6 bases and J dropped 2; count of bases not matched to a gene: 8. The CDR3: CASRGDRDPPYEQYF. The CDR3 region has the DNA TGTGCCAGCAGGGGGGACAGGGACCCCCCCTACGAGCAGTACTTC.

The sample holds one count of this clone. The chain carries TRBV6-6 and TRBJ1-5; no firm D call. Germline V lookup: CDR1 MNHNY, CDR2 SVGAGI (reference sequence). This CDR3 spans 13 amino acids. V was clipped by 6 bases and J by 4 bases, with 10 bases between them. CDR3 sequence (DNA): TGTGCCAGCAGGCGAGGAATAAATCAGCCCCAGCATTTT. Residues: CASRRGINQPQHF.

The V call is TRBV30, the J call TRBJ1-6; 11 bases map to TRBD1. CDR1 is GTSNPN and CDR2 is SVGIG in the germline V gene (reference sequence). The CDR3 consists of 14 residues. Losses at the gene ends were 5 bases for V and 10 bases for J; bases not matched to a gene: 7. This CDR3 reads CAWGPGTGGSPLHF. DNA for the CDR3: TGTGCCTGGGGACCCGGGACAGGGGGATCACCCCTCCACTTT.

The V call is TRBV7-3, the J call TRBJ2-1; maybe TRBD2 (6 bases). The CDR3 is 17 residues long. Germline V gives CDR1 SGHTA, CDR2 FQGTGA. Trimming removed 0 bases from V and 4 bases from J, with 16 bases in between. DNA for the CDR3: TGTGCCAGCAGCTTAACCCCTATGGGTCGGGGGTACAATGAGCAGTTCTTC. This translates into CASSLTPMGRGYNEQFF.

The rearrangement links TRBV30 to TRBJ1-2; 9 nucleotides align to TRBD1. CDR3 length: 15 residues. Germline-derived CDR1 and CDR2 are GTSNPN and SVGIG (reference sequence). V gave up 3 bases and J gave up 8 bases; unmatched junction bases: 13. CDR3 residues: CAWRSPDRGIFGYTF. Written as DNA, the CDR3 is TGTGCCTGGAGGTCCCCCGACAGGGGGATATTCGGCTACACCTTC.

For the CDR3, the DNA is TGTGCCAGCAGCTTTACGGGGTCAAATCGCGAGCAGTACTTC. Amino acids: CASSFTGSNREQYF. V usage is TRBV7-2 and J usage is TRBJ2-7, with D perhaps TRBD2 (5 bases). This CDR3 has 14 amino acids. Trimming pared 3 bases from V and 6 bases from J, leaving 15 bases between. Germline-derived CDR1 and CDR2 are SGHTA and FQGNSA.

The gene calls are TRBV2 and TRBJ2-5; possibly TRBD1 for D (5 bases). CDR1 and CDR2 (germline): SNHLY, FYNNEI. Trimming took 8 bases from V and 4 from J, leaving 20 bases between them. The CDR3 extends over 15 amino acids. As DNA, the CDR3 is TGTGCCAGCGGAGTGGCTGGGGCGTGGGGAGAGACCCAGTACTTC. Its protein product is CASGVAGAWGETQYF.

The CDR3 bases are TGTGCCACCGCCAAGGACAGATTCTCTGGAAACACCATATATTTT. This codes for CATAKDRFSGNTIYF. J is TRBJ1-3 and V is TRBV15, with D tentatively TRBD1 (6 bases). The germline CDR1 and CDR2 sequences are LNHNV and YYDKDF (reference sequence). Deletions cut 8 bases from V and 0 bases from J, with 14 bases between. The CDR3 contains 15 residues.

This clone was counted once. This chain connects TRBV5-1 to TRBJ2-2; 10 bases fit TRBD2. CDR1 and CDR2 (germline): SGHRS, YFSETQ. The CDR3 runs 17 residues. With 4 bases clipped from V and 2 bases from J, the junction kept 8 bases outside the gene matches. Written as DNA, the CDR3 is TGCGCCAGCAGCCTGAGAGCGGGAGGGGACAACACCGGGGAGCTGTTTTTT. Protein: CASSLRAGGDNTGELFF. Full variable domain (outside the CDR3, taken from reference TRBV5-1 and TRBJ2-2): KAGVTQTPRYLIKTRGQQVTLSCSPISGHRSVSWYQQTPGQGLQFLFEYFSETQRNKGNFPGRFSGRQFSNSRSEMNVSTLELGDSALYLCASSLRAGGDNTGELFFGEGSRLTVL.

The chain is built from TRBV5-1 and TRBJ2-7; 7 nucleotides match TRBD1. Germline CDR1 and CDR2: SGHRS and YFSETQ. This CDR3 spans 17 amino acids. J was trimmed by 3 bases and V by 0 bases; bases with no gene match: 12. As DNA, the CDR3 is TGCGCCAGCAGCTTGGACCCTACAGGGGTAAACGACTACGAGCAGTACTTC. Protein product: CASSLDPTGVNDYEQYF.

This clone was observed at least ten times. The J gene is TRBJ2-7, the V gene TRBV6-4; D uncertain. V gave up 7 bases and J gave up 9 bases, with 13 bases separating them. This CDR3 has 11 residues. CDR1 and CDR2 (germline): MRHNA, SNTAGT. This CDR3 reads CASMSPSGQYF. The CDR3 DNA is TGTGCCAGCATGTCTCCCTCGGGGCAGTACTTC.